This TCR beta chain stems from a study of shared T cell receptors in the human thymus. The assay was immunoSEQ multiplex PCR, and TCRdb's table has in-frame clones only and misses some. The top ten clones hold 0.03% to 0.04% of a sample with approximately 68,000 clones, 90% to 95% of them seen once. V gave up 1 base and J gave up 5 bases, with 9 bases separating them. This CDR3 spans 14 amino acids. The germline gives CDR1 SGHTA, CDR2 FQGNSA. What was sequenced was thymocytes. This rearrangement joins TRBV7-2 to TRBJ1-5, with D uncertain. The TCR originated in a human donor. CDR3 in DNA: TGTGCCAGCAGCTTAGGTGGGTGGGATCAGCCCCAGCATTTT. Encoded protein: CASSLGGWDQPQHF.